The 23 T cell receptor beta chains in this list originate from one sample, sequenced in a study of vaccination and CD4 T cells after COVID-19. Treatment given: approximately nine-day PBMC culture with coronavirus spike peptide pools or control peptides (ViraFEST assay). Their antigens are not known. The Oncomine TCR Beta short-read assay sequenced DNA from cultured CD4+ T cells. Using its own MiXCR run on the PCR reads, TCRdb lists one record per CDR3 protein. This sample has more than 10,000 distinct CDR3 sequences, with approximately 43% found just once. The sequencing sample was made of CD4+ T cells from blood, cultured in vitro. The receptor set was obtained from a human donor who had recovered from COVID-19.

The chain carries TRBV6-5 and TRBJ1-2; D gene ambiguous. V was pared by 0 bases and J by 8 bases, with 13 bases between. Germline CDR1 reads MNHEY; CDR2 reads SVGAGI. This CDR3 comprises 14 residues. CDR3: CASSYSGPLEGYTF. The CDR3 DNA sequence: TGTGCCAGCAGTTACTCCGGCCCCCTCGAGGGCTACACCTTC.

Details on this clonotype: The junction shows a germline mismatch at one end, possibly a read error. The chain is built from TRBV6-4 and TRBJ2-3; tentative D call: TRBD2 (5 bases). The germline CDR1 and CDR2 sequences are MRHNA and SNTAGT. This CDR3 spans 13 amino acids. The CDR3 region is CASRDSTTDTQYF. The CDR3 DNA is TGTGCCAGCAGGGACTCGACCACAGATACGCAGTATTTT.

This chain links TRBV6-2 or TRBV6-3 with TRBJ2-5; 9 bases agree with TRBD2. The V and J ends lost 7 bases and 2 bases, in that order; junction bases with no gene match: 5. The germline CDR1 and CDR2 sequences are MNHEY and SVGEGT. The CDR3 contains 14 residues. DNA of the CDR3: TGTGCCAGCATCCGAGCGGGAGGACAAGAGACCCAGTACTTC. It specifies CASIRAGGQETQYF.

The rearrangement links TRBV10-3 to TRBJ2-7; unclear D gene. Trimming took 2 bases from V and 5 from J, leaving 10 bases between them. The CDR3 is 13 amino acids. CDR1 is ENHRY and CDR2 is SYGVKD in the germline V gene. The CDR3 DNA sequence: TGTGCCATCAGTGAGAATGGGGATAACGAGCAGTACTTC. This codes for CAISENGDNEQYF.

This clonotype was observed once. The gene calls are TRBV7-6 and TRBJ2-7; 9 bases align to TRBD2. J lost 6 bases, V lost 5 bases, and 14 bases had no gene match. The CDR3 runs 16 residues. Germline V gene lookup returns CDR1 SGHVS and CDR2 FNYEAQ. The CDR3 bases are TGTGCCAGCAGCCCCGACCTAGCGGGAATTTTTTCCGAGCAGTACTTC. Encoded protein: CASSPDLAGIFSEQYF.

The chain is built from TRBV6-1 and TRBJ1-1; perhaps TRBD1 as D (5 bases). The germline CDR1 and CDR2 sequences are MNHNS and SASEGT. The ends were cut back, 6 bases at V and 1 base at J, with 12 bases in the middle. The CDR3 sequence is 14 residues long. The CDR3 protein is CASRSDQGNTEAFF. DNA of the CDR3: TGTGCCAGCAGGTCGGACCAGGGGAACACTGAAGCTTTCTTT.

The gene calls are TRBV20-1 and TRBJ2-1, with 10 bases lining up with TRBD2. This CDR3 has 16 residues. Germline CDR1 is DFQATT and CDR2 is SNEGSKA (reference sequence). J was trimmed by 7 bases and V by 0 bases; bases with no gene match: 9. CDR3 loop: CSARDVSGRFMNEQFF. CDR3 coding DNA: TGCAGTGCTAGAGATGTTAGCGGGAGGTTCATGAATGAGCAGTTCTTC.

This clonotype was observed once. The chain joins TRBV7-9 to TRBJ2-2; 8 nucleotides align to TRBD1. The CDR3 contains 17 residues. Germline lookup yields CDR1 SEHNR and CDR2 FQNEAQ (reference sequence). J lost 5 bases, V lost 1 base, and 9 bases had no gene match. CDR3 sequence reads: CASSLDQGAFGTGELFF. CDR3 nucleotide sequence: TGTGCCAGCAGCTTAGATCAGGGGGCTTTTGGTACCGGGGAGCTGTTTTTT.

The genes are TRBV20-1 and TRBJ1-1; 8 positions match TRBD1. With 3 bases clipped from V and 3 bases from J, the junction kept 6 bases outside the gene matches. This CDR3 comprises 14 residues. Germline loops: CDR1 DFQATT, CDR2 SNEGSKA (reference sequence). In DNA form, the CDR3 reads TGCAGTGCTAGTTGGACAGGGCAGGACACTGAAGCTTTCTTT. Translated: CSASWTGQDTEAFF.

This clonotype was found a few times. The chain joins TRBV20-1 to TRBJ1-6; D gene uncertain. This CDR3 comprises 13 residues. The germline V and J ends were trimmed by 3 bases and 9 bases, with 12 bases remaining between them. Germline V lookup: CDR1 DFQATT, CDR2 SNEGSKA (reference sequence). CDR3 residues: CSARDLAASPLHF. CDR3 in DNA: TGCAGTGCTAGGGACCTGGCGGCTTCACCCCTCCACTTT.

This clonotype was detected only a few times. The V gene is TRBV2, the J gene TRBJ2-7; D might be TRBD1 (5 bases). Germline V gene lookup returns CDR1 SNHLY and CDR2 FYNNEI. Trimming left V 7 bases short and J 0 bases short, with 13 bases between. CDR3 size: 14 residues. The CDR3 here is CASIPQTVSYEQYF. For the CDR3, the DNA is TGTGCCAGCATTCCCCAGACAGTCTCCTACGAGCAGTACTTC.

This clonotype has just one count. The chain carries TRBV20-1 and TRBJ2-3; TRBD2 matches 13 bases. V shed 8 bases, J shed 9 bases, and the junction held 14 bases outside the gene matches. The CDR3 runs to 15 residues. Germline assignment: CDR1 DFQATT and CDR2 SNEGSKA (reference sequence). The CDR3 bases are TGCAGTTTATTGGGAAGAGGACTAGCGGGAGTAACGCAGTATTTT. Encoded protein: CSLLGRGLAGVTQYF.

This rearrangement joins TRBV6-5 to TRBJ2-1, with 8 bases identical to TRBD1. Trimming at V came to 2 bases and at J to 8 bases, leaving 2 bases not matched to a gene. CDR1 is MNHEY and CDR2 is SVGAGI in the germline V gene. This CDR3 has 13 amino acids. The CDR3 DNA follows: TGTGCCAGCAGTTACCTACAGGGGGATGAGCAGTTCTTC. As protein: CASSYLQGDEQFF.

This chain uses TRBV6-1 with TRBJ2-5; TRBD1 matches 8 bases. The CDR3 runs 13 residues. Germline V lookup: CDR1 MNHNS, CDR2 SASEGT. Trimming removed 5 bases from V and 6 bases from J; junction bases left unmatched: 5. The CDR3 protein is CASSPDRAQTQYF. The CDR3 nucleotides read TGTGCCAGCAGTCCGGACAGGGCCCAGACCCAGTACTTC.

This sequence joins TRBV20-1 and TRBJ2-5; no definite D call. The CDR3 totals 13 residues. Germline CDR1 DFQATT, CDR2 SNEGSKA (reference sequence). The V end lost 6 bases, the J end lost 6 bases, and 17 bases lay between the germline ends. CDR3 loop: CSAADGPEQTQYF. CDR3 in DNA: TGCAGTGCCGCCGACGGTCCGGAGCAGACCCAGTACTTC.

The chain links TRBV20-1 to TRBJ2-1; unclear D gene. The CDR3 is 13 residues long. V lost 5 bases and J lost 4, with 12 bases in between. Germline loops: CDR1 DFQATT, CDR2 SNEGSKA (reference sequence). Here the CDR3 reads CSAFWTNYNEQFF. In nucleotides, the CDR3 is TGCAGTGCTTTCTGGACCAATTACAATGAGCAGTTCTTC.

The chain employs TRBV12-3 or TRBV12-4 and TRBJ2-7; no firm D call. This CDR3 is built from 13 residues. The V gene lost 6 bases and the J gene lost 6 bases, with 15 bases spanning the gap. The CDR3: CASSPFPRSEQYF. As DNA, the CDR3 is TGTGCCAGCAGCCCCTTCCCTAGGTCCGAGCAGTACTTC.

V is TRBV5-1 and J is TRBJ2-5, with 9 bases identical to TRBD1. With 4 bases clipped from V and 5 bases from J, the junction kept 12 bases outside the gene matches. The length of the CDR3 is 16 residues. The germline V gene has CDR1 SGHRS and CDR2 YFSETQ. The CDR3 DNA reads as TGCGCCAGCAGCAGCCAACCACAGGGGGCCGGGGAGACCCAGTACTTC. Its protein is CASSSQPQGAGETQYF. Full variable domain (missing parts from reference TRBV5-1 and TRBJ2-5): KAGVTQTPRYLIKTRGQQVTLSCSPISGHRSVSWYQQTPGQGLQFLFEYFSETQRNKGNFPGRFSGRQFSNSRSEMNVSTLELGDSALYLCASSSQPQGAGETQYFGPGTRLLVL.

V gene TRBV27 combines with J gene TRBJ2-1; 8 nucleotides match TRBD1. With V trimmed by 7 bases and J by 8 bases, 10 bases remained unmatched. The CDR3 spans 14 residues. Germline V CDR1 and CDR2: MNHEY, SMNVEV (reference sequence). Here the CDR3 reads CASIRLGQDHEQFF. Here the CDR3 DNA reads TGTGCCAGCATCCGATTGGGACAGGATCATGAGCAGTTCTTC.

This clonotype turned up a few times. The gene calls are TRBV12-3 or TRBV12-4 and TRBJ2-2, with TRBD1 identical over 9 bases. The CDR3 runs to 14 residues. Unmatched junction bases numbered 4, after V lost 4 bases and J lost 7 bases. The CDR3 region has the DNA TGTGCCAGCAGTTCACAGGGGGCGAACGGGGAGCTGTTTTTT. Its protein product is CASSSQGANGELFF.

The chain links TRBV18 to TRBJ1-5; unclear D gene. From germline, CDR1 is KGHSH and CDR2 LQKENI. The CDR3 loop spans 14 amino acids. Deletions cut 3 bases from V and 0 bases from J, with 6 bases between. CDR3 in amino acids: CASSPLYSNQPQHF. CDR3 sequence (DNA): TGTGCCAGCTCACCGCTATATAGCAATCAGCCCCAGCATTTT.

The rearrangement joins TRBV20-1 to TRBJ2-3, with TRBD1 matching 8 bases. This CDR3 region has 15 residues. Per germline, CDR1 DFQATT and CDR2 SNEGSKA (reference sequence). J was trimmed by 3 bases and V by 5 bases; bases with no gene match: 10. The CDR3 DNA sequence: TGCAGTGCTCCCCGACAGGGGTTTTCGACAGATACGCAGTATTTT. It specifies CSAPRQGFSTDTQYF.

The J gene is TRBJ2-2, the V gene TRBV4-2, with no clear D. This CDR3 has 13 residues. Germline V gene data show CDR1 as LGHNA and CDR2 as YNFKEQ. Trimming took 3 bases from V and 8 from J, leaving 10 bases between them. CDR3: CASSQTRVGELFF. The DNA for the CDR3 is TGTGCCAGCAGCCAGACACGTGTAGGGGAGCTGTTTTTT.